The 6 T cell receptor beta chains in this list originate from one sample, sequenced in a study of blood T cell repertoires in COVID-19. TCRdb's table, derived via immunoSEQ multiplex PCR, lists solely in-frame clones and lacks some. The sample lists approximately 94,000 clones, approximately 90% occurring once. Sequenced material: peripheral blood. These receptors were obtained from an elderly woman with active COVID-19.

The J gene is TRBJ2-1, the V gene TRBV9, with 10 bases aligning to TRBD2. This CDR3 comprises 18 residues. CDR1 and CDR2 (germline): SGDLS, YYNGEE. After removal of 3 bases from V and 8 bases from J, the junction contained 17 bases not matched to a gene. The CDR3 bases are TGTGCCAGCAGCGAGGAGTGGCCCTTCCGAGCGGGAGGGGATGAGCAGTTCTTC. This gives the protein CASSEEWPFRAGGDEQFF. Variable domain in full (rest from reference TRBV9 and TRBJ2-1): DSGVTQTPKHLITATGQRVTLRCSPRSGDLSVYWYQQSLDQGLQFLIQYYNGEERAKGNILERFSAQQFPDLHSELNLSSLELGDSALYFCASSEEWPFRAGGDEQFFGPGTRLTVL.

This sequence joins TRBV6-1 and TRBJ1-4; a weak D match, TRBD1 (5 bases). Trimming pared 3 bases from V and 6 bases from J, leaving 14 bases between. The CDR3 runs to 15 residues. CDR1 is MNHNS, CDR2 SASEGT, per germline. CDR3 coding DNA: TGTGCCAGCAGTGACCCGGGGGTGGGCGATGAAAAACTGTTTTTT. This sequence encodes CASSDPGVGDEKLFF.

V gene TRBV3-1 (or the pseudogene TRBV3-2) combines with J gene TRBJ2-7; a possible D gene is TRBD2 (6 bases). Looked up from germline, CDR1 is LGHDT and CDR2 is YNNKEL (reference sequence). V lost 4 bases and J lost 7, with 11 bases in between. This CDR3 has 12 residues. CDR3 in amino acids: CASSRGVSEQYF. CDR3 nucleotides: TGTGCCAGCAGCCGGGGGGTGAGTGAGCAGTACTTC.

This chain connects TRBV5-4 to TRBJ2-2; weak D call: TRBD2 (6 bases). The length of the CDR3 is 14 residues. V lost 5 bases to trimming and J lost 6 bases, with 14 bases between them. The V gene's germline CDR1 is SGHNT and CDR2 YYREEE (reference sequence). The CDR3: CASSSGTFSGELFF. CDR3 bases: TGTGCCAGCAGTTCCGGGACTTTCTCCGGGGAGCTGTTTTTT.

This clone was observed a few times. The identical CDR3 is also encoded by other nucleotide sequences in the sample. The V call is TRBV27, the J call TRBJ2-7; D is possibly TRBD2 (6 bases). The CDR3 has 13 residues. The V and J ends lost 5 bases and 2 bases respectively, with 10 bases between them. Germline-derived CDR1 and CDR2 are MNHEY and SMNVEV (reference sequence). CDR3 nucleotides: TGTGCCAGCAGTCTGGCGGGGACCTACGAGCAGTACTTC. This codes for CASSLAGTYEQYF.

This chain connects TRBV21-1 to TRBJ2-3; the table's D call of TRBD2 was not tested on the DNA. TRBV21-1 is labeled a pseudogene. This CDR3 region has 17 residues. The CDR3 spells CASSKVTTSGSTDTQYF. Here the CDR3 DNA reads TGTGCCAGCAGCAAAGTTACGACTAGCGGGAGTACAGATACGCAGTATTTT.